This T cell receptor (beta chain) emerged from a study of shared clonotypes between healthy human individuals. At the level of the study: The donor pool was made up of a couple of women and a few men aged 18 to 49. Each donor's CD4 naive and CD4 memory cells filled three plates apiece, CD8 naive two, and CD8 memory one.

The CDR3 extends over 15 amino acids. V lost 3 bases to trimming and J lost 8 bases, with 17 bases between them. Germline V lookup: CDR1 SGDLS, CDR2 YYNGEE. In the sorted-subset replicate PCRs, 200 ng DNA, roughly 29,000 T cell genomes, was used. Data came from immunoSEQ multiplex PCR; TCRdb stores just in-frame clones and leaves some out. The table lists over 2 million clones, just under 95% of them singletons. CD4+ cells yielded CD45RA+ naive and CD45RA-negative memory subsets. The chain carries TRBV9 and TRBJ1-4, with D uncertain. This TCR derives from a man aged 18-30 years in good health. Some clones in this sample may be carry-over from other donors' samples. Specimen: naive CD4+ T cells from PBMCs. Subset indicated: CD45RA+ positively selected. This chain's CDR3 is CASSAFFGRREKLFF. The CDR3 nucleotides read TGTGCCAGCAGCGCGTTCTTCGGTCGACGAGAAAAACTGTTTTTT.